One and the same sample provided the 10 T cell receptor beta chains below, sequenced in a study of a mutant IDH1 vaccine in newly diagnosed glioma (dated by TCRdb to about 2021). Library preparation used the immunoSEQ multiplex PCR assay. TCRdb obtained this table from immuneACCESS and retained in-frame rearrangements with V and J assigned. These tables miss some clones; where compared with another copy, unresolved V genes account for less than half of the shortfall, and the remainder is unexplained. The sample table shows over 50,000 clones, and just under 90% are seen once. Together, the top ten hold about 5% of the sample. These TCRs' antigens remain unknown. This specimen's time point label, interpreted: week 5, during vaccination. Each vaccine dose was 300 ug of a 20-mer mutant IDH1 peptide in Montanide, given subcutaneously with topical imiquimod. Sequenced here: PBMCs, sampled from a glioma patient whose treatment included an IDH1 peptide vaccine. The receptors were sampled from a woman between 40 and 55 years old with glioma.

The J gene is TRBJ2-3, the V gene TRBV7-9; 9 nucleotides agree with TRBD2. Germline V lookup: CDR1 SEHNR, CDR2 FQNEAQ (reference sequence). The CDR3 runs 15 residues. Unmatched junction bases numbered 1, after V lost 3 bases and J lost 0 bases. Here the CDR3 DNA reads TGTGCCAGCAGCTTGCTAGCGGGGAGCACAGATACGCAGTATTTT. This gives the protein CASSLLAGSTDTQYF. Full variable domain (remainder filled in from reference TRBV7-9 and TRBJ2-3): DTGVSQNPRHKITKRGQNVTFRCDPISEHNRLYWYRQTLGQGPEFLTYFQNEAQLEKSRLLSDRFSAERPKGSFSTLEIQRTEQGDSAMYLCASSLLAGSTDTQYFGPGTRLTVL.

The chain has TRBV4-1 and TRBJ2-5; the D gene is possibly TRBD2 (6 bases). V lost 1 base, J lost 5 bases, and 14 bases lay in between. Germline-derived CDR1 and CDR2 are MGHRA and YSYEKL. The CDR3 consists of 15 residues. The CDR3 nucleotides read TGCGCCAGCAGCCAAGTTTTGGGGAGCGGGGAGACCCAGTACTTC. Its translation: CASSQVLGSGETQYF.

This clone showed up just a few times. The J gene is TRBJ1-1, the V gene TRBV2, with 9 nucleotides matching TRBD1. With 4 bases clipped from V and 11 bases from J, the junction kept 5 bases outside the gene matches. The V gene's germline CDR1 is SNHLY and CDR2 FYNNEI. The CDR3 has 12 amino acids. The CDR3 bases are TGTGCCAGCAGTGTACAGGGGGCCGGGGCTTTCTTT. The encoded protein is CASSVQGAGAFF. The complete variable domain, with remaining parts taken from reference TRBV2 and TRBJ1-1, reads EPEVTQTPSHQVTQMGQEVILRCVPISNHLYFYWYRQILGQKVEFLVSFYNNEISEKSEIFDDQFSVERPDGSNFTLKIRSTKLEDSAMYFCASSVQGAGAFFGQGTRLTVV.

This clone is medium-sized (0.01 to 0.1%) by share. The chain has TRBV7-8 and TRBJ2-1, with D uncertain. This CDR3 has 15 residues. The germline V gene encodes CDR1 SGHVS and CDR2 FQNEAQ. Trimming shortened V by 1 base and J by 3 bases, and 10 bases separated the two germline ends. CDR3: CASSLDPVLYNEQFF. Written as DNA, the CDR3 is TGTGCCAGCAGCTTAGATCCAGTACTCTACAATGAGCAGTTCTTC.

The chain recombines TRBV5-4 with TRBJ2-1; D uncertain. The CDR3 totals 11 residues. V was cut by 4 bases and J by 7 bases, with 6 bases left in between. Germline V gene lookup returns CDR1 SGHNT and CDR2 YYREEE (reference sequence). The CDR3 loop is CASSRENEQFF. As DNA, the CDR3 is TGTGCCAGCAGCAGGGAAAATGAGCAGTTCTTC.

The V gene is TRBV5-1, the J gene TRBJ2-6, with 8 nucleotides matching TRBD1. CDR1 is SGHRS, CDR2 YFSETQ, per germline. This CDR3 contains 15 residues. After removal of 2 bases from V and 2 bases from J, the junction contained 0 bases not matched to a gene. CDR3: CASSLQGAGANVLTF. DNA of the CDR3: TGCGCCAGCAGCTTACAGGGGGCTGGGGCCAACGTCCTGACTTTC.

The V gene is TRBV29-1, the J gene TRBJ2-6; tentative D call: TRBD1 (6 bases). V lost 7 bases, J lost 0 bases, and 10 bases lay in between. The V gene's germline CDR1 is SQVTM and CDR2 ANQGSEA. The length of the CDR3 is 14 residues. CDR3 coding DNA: TGCAGCGCCGCGACAGGCTCTGGGGCCAACGTCCTGACTTTC. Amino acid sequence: CSAATGSGANVLTF.

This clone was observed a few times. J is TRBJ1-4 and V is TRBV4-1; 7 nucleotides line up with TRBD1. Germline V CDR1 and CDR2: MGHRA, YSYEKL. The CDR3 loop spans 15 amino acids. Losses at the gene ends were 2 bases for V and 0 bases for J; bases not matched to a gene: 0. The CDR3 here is CASSQTGATNEKLFF. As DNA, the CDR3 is TGCGCCAGCAGCCAAACAGGGGCAACTAATGAAAAACTGTTTTTT.

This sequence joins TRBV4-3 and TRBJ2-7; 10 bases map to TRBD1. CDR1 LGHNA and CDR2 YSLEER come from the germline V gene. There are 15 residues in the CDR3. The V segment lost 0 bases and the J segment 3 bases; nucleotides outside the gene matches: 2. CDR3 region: CASSQDWTGGYEQYF. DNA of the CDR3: TGCGCCAGCAGCCAAGATTGGACAGGGGGCTACGAGCAGTACTTC.

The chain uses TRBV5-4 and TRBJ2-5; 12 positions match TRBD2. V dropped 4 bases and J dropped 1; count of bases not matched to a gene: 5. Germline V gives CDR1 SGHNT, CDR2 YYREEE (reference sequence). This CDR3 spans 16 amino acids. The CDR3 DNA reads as TGTGCCAGCAGCCGGCTAGCGGGGGGGTTCCAAGAGACCCAGTACTTC. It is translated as CASSRLAGGFQETQYF. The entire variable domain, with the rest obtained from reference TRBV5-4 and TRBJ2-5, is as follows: ETGVTQSPTHLIKTRGQQVTLRCSSQSGHNTVSWYQQALGQGPQFIFQYYREEENGRGNFPPRFSGLQFPNYSSELNVNALELDDSALYLCASSRLAGGFQETQYFGPGTRLLVL.